One and the same sample provided the 18 T cell receptor beta chains below, sequenced in a study of T cell responses to AZD1222 COVID-19 vaccine. Profiled with immunoSEQ multiplex PCR; TCRdb holds only in-frame clones, not every one. The sample has roughly 140,000 clones, 88% seen once. The material was peripheral blood, obtained on day 0 of MenACWY control vaccination. These receptors came from an adult in good health.

The chain combines TRBV20-1 with TRBJ2-3; TRBD2 agrees at 9 bases. Germline V gene sequence: CDR1 DFQATT, CDR2 SNEGSKA (reference sequence). V lost 3 bases and J lost 5; bases outside the gene matches: 6. This CDR3 comprises 14 residues. In nucleotides, the CDR3 is TGCAGTGCTAGTTCTAGCGGGGTAGTAGATACGCAGTATTTT. Its translation is CSASSSGVVDTQYF.

This chain links TRBV20-1 with TRBJ1-1; tentatively, D is TRBD1 (6 bases). The CDR3 loop spans 14 amino acids. Trimming took off 3 bases at V and 0 bases at J, with 11 bases between the two ends. The germline CDR1 and CDR2 sequences are DFQATT and SNEGSKA (reference sequence). This CDR3 reads CSASIRGLNTEAFF. CDR3 bases: TGCAGTGCTAGTATTCGGGGGCTGAACACTGAAGCTTTCTTT.

V gene TRBV2 combines with J gene TRBJ2-5; TRBD2 agrees at 11 bases. The CDR3 runs to 15 residues. Germline CDR1 reads SNHLY; CDR2 reads FYNNEI. The junction had 9 bases not matched to a gene; V was cut back by 7 bases and J by 5 bases. The CDR3 reads CASTLTSGVGETQYF. The CDR3 region has the DNA TGTGCCAGCACCCTGACTAGCGGGGTCGGGGAGACCCAGTACTTC.

V usage is TRBV28 and J usage is TRBJ2-7; the D gene is possibly TRBD1 (5 bases). The CDR3 sequence is 16 residues long. The V gene's germline CDR1 is MDHEN and CDR2 SYDVKM. Trimming shortened V by 6 bases and J by 3 bases, and 21 bases separated the two germline ends. The CDR3 region is CASRGSGSGQLYEQYF. The CDR3 DNA reads TGTGCCAGCAGAGGGTCCGGGTCTGGACAACTCTACGAGCAGTACTTC.

The V and J genes are TRBV2 and TRBJ1-5, with D perhaps TRBD1 (6 bases). Germline CDR1 reads SNHLY; CDR2 reads FYNNEI. The CDR3 covers 14 residues. The ends were cut back, 6 bases at V and 4 bases at J, with 13 bases in the middle. The CDR3 spells CASSAIDRNQPQHF. CDR3 nucleotide sequence: TGTGCCAGCAGCGCAATTGACAGGAATCAGCCCCAGCATTTT. The variable domain in full, with the rest retrieved from reference TRBV2 and TRBJ1-5, is EPEVTQTPSHQVTQMGQEVILRCVPISNHLYFYWYRQILGQKVEFLVSFYNNEISEKSEIFDDQFSVERPDGSNFTLKIRSTKLEDSAMYFCASSAIDRNQPQHFGDGTRLSIL.

The V gene is TRBV18, the J gene TRBJ2-5; TRBD2 agrees at 16 bases. Looked up from germline, CDR1 is KGHSH and CDR2 is LQKENI. Germline trimming cut 0 bases from V and 2 bases from J; bases unmatched to any gene: 3. This CDR3 comprises 18 residues. This chain's CDR3 is CASSPPGLAGGQQETQYF. The CDR3, as DNA: TGTGCCAGCTCACCACCGGGACTAGCGGGGGGGCAACAAGAGACCCAGTACTTC.

The rearrangement uses TRBV5-6 and TRBJ1-1; D not resolved. The CDR3 length is 13 residues. V was clipped by 4 bases and J by 11 bases, with 18 bases between them. From germline, CDR1 is SGHDT and CDR2 YYEEEE. The CDR3 loop is CASSPDPSGLAFF. The CDR3 DNA sequence: TGTGCCAGCAGCCCAGATCCATCCGGGTTGGCTTTCTTT. The full variable domain, in which reference TRBV5-6 and TRBJ1-1 provide the parts outside the CDR3, is DAGVTQSPTHLIKTRGQQVTLRCSPKSGHDTVSWYQQALGQGPQFIFQYYEEEERQRGNFPDRFSGHQFPNYSSELNVNALLLGDSALYLCASSPDPSGLAFFGQGTRLTVV.

This rearrangement joins TRBV3-1 (or the pseudogene TRBV3-2) to TRBJ1-1, with a tentative D call TRBD1 (6 bases). Trimming took 0 bases from V and 5 from J, leaving 16 bases between them. Germline assignment: CDR1 LGHDT and CDR2 YNNKEL (reference sequence). This CDR3 has 16 amino acids. This chain's CDR3 is CASSQEGAGADTEAFF. The CDR3 region has the DNA TGTGCCAGCAGCCAAGAGGGGGCAGGGGCAGATACTGAAGCTTTCTTT.

The rearrangement links TRBV20-1 to TRBJ1-4; D gene uncertain. The V gene's germline CDR1 is DFQATT and CDR2 SNEGSKA (reference sequence). Trimming left V 5 bases short and J 3 bases short, with 4 bases between. This CDR3 spans 11 amino acids. CDR3 loop: CSALPNEKLFF. CDR3 nucleotide sequence: TGCAGTGCTCTCCCTAATGAAAAACTGTTTTTT.

The V and J genes are TRBV5-1 and TRBJ1-5; possibly TRBD1 for D (5 bases). Germline V gene sequence: CDR1 SGHRS, CDR2 YFSETQ. The CDR3 loop spans 16 amino acids. Trimming left V 0 bases short and J 3 bases short, with 13 bases between. The DNA for the CDR3 is TGCGCCAGCAGCTTGGATGGGGCCATGCCCAATCAGCCCCAGCATTTT. Amino acid sequence: CASSLDGAMPNQPQHF.

The chain uses TRBV6-5 and TRBJ1-1; no clear D gene. CDR3 length: 15 amino acids. V was clipped by 4 bases and J by 5 bases, with 17 bases between them. The germline CDR1 and CDR2 sequences are MNHEY and SVGAGI. The CDR3 spells CASSSRFDTRTEAFF. DNA of the CDR3: TGTGCCAGCAGTTCTCGCTTCGACACGCGGACTGAAGCTTTCTTT.

V is TRBV28 and J is TRBJ2-2, with D tentatively TRBD2 (5 bases). Germline lookup yields CDR1 MDHEN and CDR2 SYDVKM. V was shortened by 7 bases and J by 4 bases, with 10 bases between the two germline ends. CDR3 size: 13 residues. The CDR3 loop is CASNLAGTGELFF. As DNA, the CDR3 is TGTGCCAGCAACCTGGCGGGCACCGGGGAGCTGTTTTTT.

The chain joins TRBV14 to TRBJ1-3; 7 bases match TRBD1. Germline V gives CDR1 SGHDN, CDR2 FVKESK. The CDR3 is 15 amino acids. V shed 3 bases and J 5 bases; nucleotides not matched to a gene: 7. DNA of the CDR3: TGTGCCAGCAGCCAGAGACAGGGAATCCGAAACACCATATATTTT. Residues: CASSQRQGIRNTIYF.

The rearrangement links TRBV28 to TRBJ2-7, with TRBD2 identical over 7 bases. Germline V gene data show CDR1 as MDHEN and CDR2 as SYDVKM. This CDR3 region has 14 residues. V shed 6 bases, J shed 0 bases, and the junction held 5 bases outside the gene matches. Here the CDR3 reads CASSQAGSSYEQYF. In DNA, the CDR3 is TGTGCCAGCAGCCAAGCGGGGAGCTCCTACGAGCAGTACTTC. Drawing the rest from reference TRBV28 and TRBJ2-7, the complete variable domain is DVKVTQSSRYLVKRTGEKVFLECVQDMDHENMFWYRQDPGLGLRLIYFSYDVKMKEKGDIPEGYSVSREKKERFSLILESASTNQTSMYLCASSQAGSSYEQYFGPGTRLTVT.

The J gene is TRBJ2-7, the V gene TRBV10-3; TRBD1 matches at 7 bases. V trimming: 6 bases; J trimming: 5 bases; junction bases outside the gene matches: 4. This CDR3 contains 12 residues. Germline CDR1 is ENHRY and CDR2 is SYGVKD. This CDR3 is CAISYRGDEQYF. The CDR3 DNA reads TGTGCCATCAGCTACAGGGGAGACGAGCAGTACTTC.

This chain joins TRBV2 and TRBJ2-1; D unclear. The CDR3 is 12 amino acids. V lost 1 base and J 9 bases, leaving 7 bases between the germline ends. Germline values: CDR1 SNHLY, CDR2 FYNNEI. CDR3 residues: CASSEVIGEQFF. The DNA of the CDR3 is TGTGCCAGCAGTGAAGTAATAGGTGAGCAGTTCTTC.

The chain uses TRBV21-1 and TRBJ1-2. TRBV21-1 represents a pseudogene. This CDR3 spans 14 amino acids. In nucleotides, the CDR3 is TGTGCCAATCCTTTGCCCATTACTAACTATGGCTACACCTTC. This gives the protein CANPLPITNYGYTF.

Of note for this clone: An end of the junction does not agree with germline; a read error may underlie this. The chain links TRBV7-7 to TRBJ2-3, with 9 bases aligning to TRBD2. Per the germline V gene, CDR1 is SSHAT and CDR2 is FNYEAQ (reference sequence). This CDR3 region has 18 residues. CDR3 in DNA: TGTGCTAGCAGCTTTGGACTAGCGTACATTTCTAGCACAGATACGCAGTATTTT. Translation: CASSFGLAYISSTDTQYF.